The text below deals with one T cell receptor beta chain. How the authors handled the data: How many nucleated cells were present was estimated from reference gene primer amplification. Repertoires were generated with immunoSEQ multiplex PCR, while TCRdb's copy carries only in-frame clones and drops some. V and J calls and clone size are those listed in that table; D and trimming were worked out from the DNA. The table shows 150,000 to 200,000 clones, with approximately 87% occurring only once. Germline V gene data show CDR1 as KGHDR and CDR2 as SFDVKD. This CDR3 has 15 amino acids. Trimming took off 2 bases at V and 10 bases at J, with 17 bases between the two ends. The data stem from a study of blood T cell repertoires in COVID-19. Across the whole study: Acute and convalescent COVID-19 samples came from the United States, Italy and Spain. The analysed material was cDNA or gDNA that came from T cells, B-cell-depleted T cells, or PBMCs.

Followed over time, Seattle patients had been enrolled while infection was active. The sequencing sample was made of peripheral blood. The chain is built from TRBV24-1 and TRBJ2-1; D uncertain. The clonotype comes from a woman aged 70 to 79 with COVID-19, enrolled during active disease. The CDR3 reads CATSDSADITQEQFF. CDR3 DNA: TGTGCCACCAGTGATTCAGCCGACATTACCCAAGAGCAGTTCTTC.